This record concerns one T cell receptor beta chain sequence. Its antigen is as yet unknown. The source of the sample is a study of cytomegalovirus exposure and HLA in healthy donors. Study-level findings and limits: Relative to equally common others, HLA-associated TCR beta chains showed greater clonal expansion in a later analysis. In vitro confirmation showed three CMV-associated chains to be CMV antigen specific.

The PCR ran on 60 Vbeta and 13 Jbeta primers. The table came from immunoSEQ multiplex PCR; TCRdb's copy has only in-frame clones and leaves some out. The sample yields over 95,000 clones, about 78% seen once. This CDR3 has 14 amino acids. V was shortened by 2 bases and J by 3 bases, with 10 bases between the two germline ends. CDR1 is SGHTA, CDR2 FQGTGA, per germline. The material sequenced was PBMCs. The clonotype originates from a woman younger than 45 in good health and CMV-seropositive. The chain joins TRBV7-3 to TRBJ1-1, with D tentatively TRBD1 (5 bases). CDR3 sequence: CASSLLAGDTEAFF. CDR3 bases: TGTGCCAGCAGCTTATTGGCGGGGGACACTGAAGCTTTCTTT.